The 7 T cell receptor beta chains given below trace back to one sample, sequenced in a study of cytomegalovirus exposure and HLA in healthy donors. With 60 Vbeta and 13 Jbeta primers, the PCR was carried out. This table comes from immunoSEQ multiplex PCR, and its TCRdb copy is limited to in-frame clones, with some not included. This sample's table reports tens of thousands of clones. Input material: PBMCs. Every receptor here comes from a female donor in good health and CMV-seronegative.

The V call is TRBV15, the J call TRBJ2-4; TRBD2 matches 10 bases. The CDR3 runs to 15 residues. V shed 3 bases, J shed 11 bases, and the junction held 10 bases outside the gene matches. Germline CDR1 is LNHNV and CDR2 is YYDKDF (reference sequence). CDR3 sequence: CATSSRLGLAVVQYF. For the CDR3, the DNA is TGTGCCACCAGCAGTAGACTCGGACTAGCGGTTGTTCAGTACTTC.

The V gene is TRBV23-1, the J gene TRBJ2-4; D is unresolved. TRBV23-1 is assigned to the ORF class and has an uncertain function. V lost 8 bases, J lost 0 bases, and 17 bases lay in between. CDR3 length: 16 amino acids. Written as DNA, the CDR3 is TGCGCCAGCTCGAACCCCCGTGGCCTAGCCAAAAACATTCAGTACTTC. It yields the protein CASSNPRGLAKNIQYF.

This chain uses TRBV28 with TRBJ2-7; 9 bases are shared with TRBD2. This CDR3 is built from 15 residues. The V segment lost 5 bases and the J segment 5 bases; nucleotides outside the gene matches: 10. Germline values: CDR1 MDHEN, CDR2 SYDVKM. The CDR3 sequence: CASSPPGAGGHEQYF. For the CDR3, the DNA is TGTGCCAGCAGTCCCCCCGGAGCGGGAGGCCACGAGCAGTACTTC. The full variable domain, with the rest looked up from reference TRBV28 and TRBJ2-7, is DVKVTQSSRYLVKRTGEKVFLECVQDMDHENMFWYRQDPGLGLRLIYFSYDVKMKEKGDIPEGYSVSREKKERFSLILESASTNQTSMYLCASSPPGAGGHEQYFGPGTRLTVT.

In DNA form, the CDR3 reads TGTGCCAGCAGCCTTCGGGACAGGGCGGGATCACCCCTCCACTTT. This translates into CASSLRDRAGSPLHF. The J gene is TRBJ1-6, the V gene TRBV9; 9 nucleotides match TRBD1. Germline assignment: CDR1 SGDLS and CDR2 YYNGEE. This CDR3 contains 15 residues. V lost 4 bases to trimming and J lost 10 bases; unmatched junction nucleotides: 9.

As DNA, the CDR3 is TGTGCCTGGAGTGGTCAGGGAGGAGAAAAACTGTTTTTT. Protein sequence: CAWSGQGGEKLFF. The rearrangement links TRBV30 to TRBJ1-4; possibly TRBD1 for D (5 bases). Per the germline V gene, CDR1 is GTSNPN and CDR2 is SVGIG (reference sequence). With 1 base removed from V and 8 bases from J, the gap between germline ends came to 11 bases. The CDR3 has 13 residues.

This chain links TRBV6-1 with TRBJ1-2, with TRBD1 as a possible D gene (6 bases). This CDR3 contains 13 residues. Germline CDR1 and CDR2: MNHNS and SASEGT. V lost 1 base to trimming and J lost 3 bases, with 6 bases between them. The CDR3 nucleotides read TGTGCCAGCAGTGAAGACAGGGACTATGGCTACACCTTC. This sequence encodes CASSEDRDYGYTF.

CDR3 nucleotide sequence: TGTGCCTGGATGACTGGGACAGGGCTAAGCAATCAGCCCCAGCATTTT. Translating it yields CAWMTGTGLSNQPQHF. The V call is TRBV30, the J call TRBJ1-5; TRBD1 matches at 9 bases. With 4 bases clipped from V and 1 base from J, the junction kept 8 bases outside the gene matches. Germline lookup yields CDR1 GTSNPN and CDR2 SVGIG (reference sequence). The CDR3 consists of 16 residues.